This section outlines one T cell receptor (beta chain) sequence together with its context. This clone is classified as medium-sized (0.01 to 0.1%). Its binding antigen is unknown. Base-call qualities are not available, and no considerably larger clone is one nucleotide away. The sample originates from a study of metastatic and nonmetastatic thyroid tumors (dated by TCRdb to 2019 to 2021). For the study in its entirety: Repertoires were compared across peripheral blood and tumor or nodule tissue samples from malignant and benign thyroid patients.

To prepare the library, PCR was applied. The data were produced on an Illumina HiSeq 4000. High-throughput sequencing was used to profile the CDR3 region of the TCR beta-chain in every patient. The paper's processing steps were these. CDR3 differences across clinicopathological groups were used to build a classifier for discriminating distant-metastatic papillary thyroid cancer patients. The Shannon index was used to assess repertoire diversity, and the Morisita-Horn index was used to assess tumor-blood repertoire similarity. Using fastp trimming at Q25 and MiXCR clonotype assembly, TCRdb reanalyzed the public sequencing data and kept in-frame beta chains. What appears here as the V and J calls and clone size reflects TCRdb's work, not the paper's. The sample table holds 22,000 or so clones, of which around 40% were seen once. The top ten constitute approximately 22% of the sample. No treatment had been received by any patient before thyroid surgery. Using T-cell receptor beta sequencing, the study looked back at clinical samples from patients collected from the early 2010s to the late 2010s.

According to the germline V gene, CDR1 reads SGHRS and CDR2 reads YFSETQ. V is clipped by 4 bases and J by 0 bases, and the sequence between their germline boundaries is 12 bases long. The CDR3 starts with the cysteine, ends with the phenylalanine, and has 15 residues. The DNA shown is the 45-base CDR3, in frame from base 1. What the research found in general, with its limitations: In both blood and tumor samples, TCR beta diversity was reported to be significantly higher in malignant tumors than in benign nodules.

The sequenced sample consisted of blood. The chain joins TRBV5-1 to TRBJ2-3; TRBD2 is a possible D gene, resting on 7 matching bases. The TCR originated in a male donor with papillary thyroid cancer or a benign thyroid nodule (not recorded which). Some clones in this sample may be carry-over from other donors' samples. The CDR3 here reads CASSSGTYSTDTQYF. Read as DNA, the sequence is TGCGCCAGCAGCAGCGGGACATACAGCACAGATACGCAGTATTTT.